This T cell receptor (beta chain) originates from a study of response to subunit inactivated influenza vaccine. Of note for this clonotype: What it binds is unknown.

TCRdb called the RT-PCR reads again in MiXCR, with one record for every CDR3 protein. The repertoire holds fewer than 400,000 distinct CDR3 sequences, with just over 20% as singletons. V lost 5 bases to trimming and J lost 4 bases, with 14 bases between them. CDR1 LNHDA and CDR2 SQIVND come from the germline V gene (reference sequence). The CDR3 covers 14 residues. Study conclusions and caveats: Seasonal influenza vaccination, on each occasion, was suggested by the authors to recruit few new T cells.

The material sequenced was PBMCs from blood, taken 21 months after vaccination. The chain combines TRBV19 with TRBJ1-1; TRBD1 might be the D (5 bases). The origin of this receptor is a man between 50 and 75 years old who received an inactivated influenza vaccine. The CDR3 bases are TGTGCCAGTAGTTCCAGGGATGGGAGCACTGAAGCTTTCTTT. It translates to CASSSRDGSTEAFF.